The clone carrying this T cell receptor beta chain was seen more than once but under ten times. The data were taken from a study of blood T cells in healthy people across ages. With a J-beta primer mix and a sample-barcoded 5' primer, a second PCR ran roughly 6 to 11 cycles. Each cDNA molecule carried a tag from a template-switch adaptor that contained 12 random nucleotides. TCRdb used MiXCR to reprocess the 5' RACE reads, holding one entry per CDR3 protein. Here the sample spans approximately 2,000,000 distinct CDR3 sequences, about 39% being singletons. Russia was home to the donors, healthy Caucasian individuals aged roughly 6 to 100. The sample taken for sequencing was blood. This receptor was identified in a human donor in good health.

In DNA form, the CDR3 reads TGCAGTGCTAGAGGAGGACTAGCGGGCACAGATACGCAGTATTTT. Translating it yields CSARGGLAGTDTQYF. The genes are TRBV20-1 and TRBJ2-3, with TRBD2 matching 10 bases. Germline V gene data show CDR1 as DFQATT and CDR2 as SNEGSKA (reference sequence). Unmatched junction bases numbered 2, after V lost 1 base and J lost 1 base. This CDR3 has 15 residues.